This T cell receptor beta chain was documented in a study of blood T cell repertoires in COVID-19. On the study more broadly: Acute-phase and convalescent COVID-19 samples originated in the United States, Italy and Spain.

Germline loops: CDR1 SEHNR, CDR2 FQNEAQ (reference sequence). V lost 1 base to trimming and J lost 2 bases; unmatched junction nucleotides: 2. This CDR3 region has 15 residues. Per the study methods: Quantification of nucleated cells was approximated via reference gene primer amplification. Clones were read by immunoSEQ multiplex PCR, and TCRdb kept only the in-frame ones, dropping some. Clonal size and the V and J genes are those of that table, whereas D and trimming came from the DNA. The sample comprises about 90,000 clones, 70% to 90% of which are singletons, and around an eighth rests with the top ten.

This rearrangement joins TRBV7-9 to TRBJ2-5, with 9 bases that match TRBD1. This receptor was taken from a human donor in a cohort sampled during active COVID-19. Sequenced sample: peripheral blood. This chain's CDR3 is CASSLEGQGQETQYF. Written as DNA, the CDR3 is TGTGCCAGCAGCTTAGAGGGACAGGGACAAGAGACCCAGTACTTC.